Listed here are 6 T cell receptor beta chains from one sample, sequenced in a study of blood T cell repertoires in COVID-19. Clones were sequenced by immunoSEQ multiplex PCR, and TCRdb holds only the in-frame ones, with some missing. The profile covers 150,000 to 200,000 clones, with 60% to 80% appearing a single time and roughly 17% taken by the ten largest. Sequenced: peripheral blood. The receptors were sampled from a man aged 55 to 70 with active or convalescent COVID-19.

This chain links TRBV7-8 with TRBJ2-5; 10 bases agree with TRBD1. V gave up 5 bases and J gave up 5 bases; unmatched junction bases: 5. The CDR3 runs to 14 residues. Germline CDR1 SGHVS, CDR2 FQNEAQ. The CDR3 nucleotides are TGTGCCAGCAGCCGACAGGGGGCGCGGGAGACCCAGTACTTC. Protein sequence: CASSRQGARETQYF.

This chain uses TRBV7-2 with TRBJ2-3; 12 nucleotides agree with TRBD2. The CDR3 consists of 15 residues. CDR1 and CDR2 (germline): SGHTA, FQGNSA. The trim removed 5 bases at V and 0 bases at J, leaving 0 bases unmatched. The CDR3 sequence is CASSGLAGSTDTQYF. For the CDR3, the DNA is TGTGCCAGCAGCGGACTAGCGGGGAGCACAGATACGCAGTATTTT.

This clone was counted only a few times. This chain joins TRBV29-1 and TRBJ2-7; 7 positions agree with TRBD1. The CDR3 is 12 residues long. Losses at the gene ends were 5 bases for V and 3 bases for J; bases not matched to a gene: 4. Germline V CDR1 and CDR2: SQVTM, ANQGSEA. As DNA, the CDR3 is TGCAGCGTTCGACAGGGCTTCTACGAGCAGTACTTC. It specifies CSVRQGFYEQYF.

The V and J genes are TRBV18 and TRBJ2-7, with TRBD2 matching 7 bases. This CDR3 region has 15 residues. CDR1 is KGHSH and CDR2 is LQKENI in the germline V gene. V dropped 2 bases and J dropped 3; count of bases not matched to a gene: 7. This chain's CDR3 is CASSPGEGEDYEQYF. DNA for the CDR3: TGTGCCAGCTCACCAGGGGAGGGAGAGGACTACGAGCAGTACTTC.

This rearrangement joins TRBV3-1 (or the pseudogene TRBV3-2) to TRBJ2-5, with D possibly matching TRBD2 (6 bases). The ends were cut back, 0 bases at V and 5 bases at J, with 13 bases in the middle. Per the germline V gene, CDR1 is LGHDT and CDR2 is YNNKEL (reference sequence). The CDR3 loop spans 15 amino acids. The CDR3 coding sequence is TGTGCCAGCAGCCAAGAAAGGAGGGGTTATGAGACCCAGTACTTC. This sequence encodes CASSQERRGYETQYF.

This clone occurred a few times. The rearrangement links TRBV19 to TRBJ2-1; 11 nucleotides align to TRBD2. Germline V gives CDR1 LNHDA, CDR2 SQIVND (reference sequence). The V segment lost 3 bases and the J segment 15 bases; nucleotides outside the gene matches: 7. This CDR3 spans 13 amino acids. This CDR3 reads CASSMTRLAGPFF. CDR3 DNA sequence: TGTGCCAGTAGTATGACTAGACTAGCGGGGCCGTTCTTC.